Presented here are 18 T cell receptor beta chains from one specimen sequenced in a study of OX40 agonist ivuxolimab in advanced cancers. Produced via immunoSEQ multiplex PCR; TCRdb's table is partial and in-frame only. The profile shows about 110,000 clones, more than 85% of them singletons. Sequenced material: CD4+ or CD8+ T cells sorted from blood, taken in a trial of the OX40 agonist ivuxolimab. Every receptor here comes from an adult with an advanced solid tumor such as melanoma, head and neck, liver or kidney cancer.

The chain couples TRBV5-1 to TRBJ2-1; a possible D gene is TRBD1 (6 bases). The CDR3 spans 16 residues. In germline, CDR1 is SGHRS, CDR2 YFSETQ. The V end was cut by 4 bases, the J end by 3 bases, with 17 bases between. The CDR3 protein is CASSPGNRVDYNEQFF. Here the CDR3 DNA reads TGCGCCAGCAGCCCTGGGAACAGGGTAGACTACAATGAGCAGTTCTTC.

The chain has TRBV5-1 and TRBJ2-4; weak D call: TRBD2 (5 bases). Trimming took off 0 bases at V and 7 bases at J, with 11 bases between the two ends. This CDR3 is 14 amino acids long. Germline V gene sequence: CDR1 SGHRS, CDR2 YFSETQ. CDR3 loop: CASSLEGRNNIQYF. The CDR3 DNA follows: TGCGCCAGCAGCTTGGAAGGGAGAAACAACATTCAGTACTTC.

The rearrangement links TRBV7-2 to TRBJ2-1; D possibly corresponds to TRBD1 (5 bases). V lost 6 bases and J lost 3, with 18 bases in between. CDR3 length: 16 residues. CDR1 is SGHTA and CDR2 is FQGNSA in the germline V gene. The CDR3 DNA reads TGTGCCAGCAGAATACAGGAGCTTCGGTACTACAATGAGCAGTTCTTC. This translates into CASRIQELRYYNEQFF.

The rearrangement joins TRBV2 to TRBJ2-7; D may be TRBD2 (6 bases). Trimming pared 4 bases from V and 7 bases from J, leaving 14 bases between. Germline V gene data show CDR1 as SNHLY and CDR2 as FYNNEI. This CDR3 is 13 amino acids long. This CDR3 is CASSGQDGGEQYF. In DNA, the CDR3 is TGTGCCAGCAGTGGGCAGGACGGAGGGGAGCAGTACTTC.

The chain has TRBV6-5 and TRBJ1-1, with TRBD1 matching 9 bases. V shed 7 bases, J shed 3 bases, and the junction held 9 bases outside the gene matches. The V gene's germline CDR1 is MNHEY and CDR2 SVGAGI. This CDR3 comprises 15 residues. CDR3 loop: CASTRDRVIYTEAFF. In DNA, the CDR3 is TGTGCCAGCACCCGGGACAGGGTTATTTACACTGAAGCTTTCTTT.

CDR3 loop: CASSPRTGTSFYNEQFF. CDR3 sequence (DNA): TGTGCCAGCAGTCCCCGGACCGGGACTAGCTTTTACAATGAGCAGTTCTTC. The chain recombines TRBV7-3 with TRBJ2-1; 9 nucleotides agree with TRBD2. Trimming cost V 6 bases and J 4 bases; bases outside gene matches: 13. Germline CDR1 reads SGHTA; CDR2 reads FQGTGA. The CDR3 is 17 residues long.

The rearrangement links TRBV30 to TRBJ1-2; the D is unclear. Germline loops: CDR1 GTSNPN, CDR2 SVGIG (reference sequence). The CDR3 covers 11 residues. The V end was cut by 6 bases, the J end by 6 bases, with 11 bases between. The CDR3: CACSPRDGYTF. CDR3 bases: TGTGCCTGTTCCCCTAGAGATGGCTACACCTTC.

The V gene is TRBV15, the J gene TRBJ2-7; D is possibly TRBD1 (5 bases). This CDR3 region has 15 residues. Germline lookup yields CDR1 LNHNV and CDR2 YYDKDF (reference sequence). With 4 bases removed from V and 2 bases from J, the gap between germline ends came to 15 bases. CDR3 nucleotides: TGTGCCACCAGCAAGGGTCCGGCAGGGACCTACGAGCAGTACTTC. It encodes CATSKGPAGTYEQYF.

As to this clone: The sample holds other DNA sequences that translate to the same CDR3. The chain carries TRBV6-5 and TRBJ2-7, with 10 bases that match TRBD1. Per germline, CDR1 MNHEY and CDR2 SVGAGI. V was clipped by 6 bases and J by 7 bases; unmatched bases: 6. CDR3 length: 13 amino acids. The CDR3 DNA sequence: TGTGCCAGCAGCCGGGACAGGGGCTATGAGCAGTACTTC. Amino acids: CASSRDRGYEQYF.

The V gene is TRBV7-2, the J gene TRBJ2-1; tentatively, D is TRBD2 (5 bases). CDR3 length equals 15 residues. Deletions cut 2 bases from V and 0 bases from J, with 8 bases between. CDR1 and CDR2 from the germline V gene are SGHTA and FQGNSA. The CDR3 DNA reads TGTGCCAGCAGCTTAACGGGGAGCTCCTACAATGAGCAGTTCTTC. It encodes CASSLTGSSYNEQFF.

The chain recombines TRBV11-3 with TRBJ2-2, with 8 positions matching TRBD1. The CDR3 loop spans 15 amino acids. Germline trimming cut 5 bases from V and 6 bases from J; bases unmatched to any gene: 8. Germline CDR1 SGHNT, CDR2 YENEEA. Here the CDR3 reads CASSPRQGWAGELFF. The DNA of the CDR3 is TGTGCCAGCAGCCCTCGACAGGGGTGGGCCGGGGAGCTGTTTTTT. The full variable domain, completed using reference TRBV11-3 and TRBJ2-2, is EAGVVQSPRYKIIEKKQPVAFWCNPISGHNTLYWYLQNLGQGPELLIRYENEEAVDDSQLPKDRFSAERLKGVDSTLKIQPAELGDSAVYLCASSPRQGWAGELFFGEGSRLTVL.

The V call is TRBV2, the J call TRBJ1-1; D gene unclear. Trimming left V 9 bases short and J 5 bases short, with 13 bases between. This CDR3 contains 12 residues. CDR1 is SNHLY and CDR2 is FYNNEI in the germline V gene. The CDR3 region is CASLSGRTEAFF. The CDR3 coding sequence is TGTGCCAGTCTCTCGGGCAGAACTGAAGCTTTCTTT.

The genes are TRBV18 and TRBJ2-7; D uncertain. This CDR3 has 14 amino acids. V lost 3 bases and J lost 9, with 18 bases in between. Germline CDR1 is KGHSH and CDR2 is LQKENI. The CDR3 loop is CASSPRTPDQWQYF. The CDR3 coding sequence is TGTGCCAGCTCACCGAGGACCCCGGACCAGTGGCAGTACTTC.

This clone was recorded once. The gene calls are TRBV5-1 and TRBJ2-1, with 13 positions matching TRBD2. The trim removed 4 bases at V and 7 bases at J, leaving 8 bases unmatched. Germline V lookup: CDR1 SGHRS, CDR2 YFSETQ. This CDR3 has 16 residues. CDR3 in DNA: TGCGCCAGCAGCAACGGGGGACTAGCGGGACTGAATGAGCAGTTCTTC. Protein product: CASSNGGLAGLNEQFF.

The rearrangement links TRBV11-3 to TRBJ2-4; D may be TRBD2 (5 bases). Trimming stripped 6 bases from V and 0 bases from J, with 12 bases between. This CDR3 is built from 15 residues. CDR1 and CDR2 (germline): SGHNT, YENEEA. The CDR3 DNA is TGTGCCAGCAGTCAGACTAACCTAGCCAAAAACATTCAGTACTTC. Translated: CASSQTNLAKNIQYF.

The rearrangement joins TRBV2 to TRBJ2-2; 7 bases are a match to TRBD1. Germline V CDR1 and CDR2: SNHLY, FYNNEI. The CDR3 spans 13 residues. V dropped 5 bases and J dropped 3; count of bases not matched to a gene: 0. The CDR3: CASSQGDTGELFF. CDR3 bases: TGTGCCAGCAGTCAGGGGGACACCGGGGAGCTGTTTTTT.

The chain combines TRBV5-4 with TRBJ2-7; D tentatively fits TRBD1 or TRBD2 (5 bases each). The CDR3 loop spans 14 amino acids. V lost 4 bases, J lost 2 bases, and 13 bases lay in between. Germline V CDR1 and CDR2: SGHNT, YYREEE (reference sequence). CDR3 protein: CASSDVGTPYEQYF. DNA for the CDR3: TGTGCCAGCAGCGACGTCGGGACGCCCTACGAGCAGTACTTC.

The chain links TRBV29-1 to TRBJ2-4; D perhaps matches TRBD1 (5 bases). CDR3 length: 13 residues. Trimming left V 4 bases short and J 11 bases short, with 18 bases between. The germline V gene has CDR1 SQVTM and CDR2 ANQGSEA. The CDR3 loop reads CSVGKEFLGVQYF. The CDR3 DNA follows: TGCAGCGTTGGAAAGGAATTCCTAGGGGTTCAGTACTTC. The variable domain in full, completed from reference TRBV29-1 and TRBJ2-4, reads SAVISQKPSRDICQRGTSLTIQCQVDSQVTMMFWYRQQPGQSLTLIATANQGSEATYESGFVIDKFPISRPNLTFSTLTVSNMSPEDSSIYLCSVGKEFLGVQYFGAGTRLSVL.